The 16 T cell receptor beta chains listed next were all sequenced from one sample in a study of shared clonotypes between healthy human individuals (dated by TCRdb to 2019 to 2021). Library construction relied on the immunoSEQ multiplex PCR assay. Sourced from immuneACCESS, this table was stored by TCRdb with only in-frame sequences that have V and J called. A share of the clones is absent; for the studies checked, an unresolved V gene accounts for under half, and the remainder has no known explanation. In this sample the table shows approximately 1,000,000 clones, 78% of which occur a single time. The ten largest clones represent about 0.52% of the sample. Sample: memory CD4+ T cells from PBMCs. The cell subset or site label for this specimen denotes: CD45RA-negative fraction. The receptor set was obtained from a man aged 18 to 35 in good health. Some clones in this sample may be carry-over from other donors' samples.

The chain recombines TRBV29-1 with TRBJ2-5, with D possibly matching TRBD2 (5 bases). This CDR3 contains 15 residues. The V end lost 2 bases, the J end lost 5 bases, and 18 bases lay between the germline ends. Germline CDR1 SQVTM, CDR2 ANQGSEA. CDR3 sequence reads: CSVEWVIEGPETQYF. The CDR3 DNA reads TGCAGCGTTGAATGGGTCATCGAGGGTCCGGAGACCCAGTACTTC.

This clone has only one observation. A read error is possible here, since a much larger clone lies one base away. The V call is TRBV5-5, the J call TRBJ2-7; TRBD1 agrees at 9 bases. Germline loops: CDR1 SGHKS, CDR2 YYEKEE (reference sequence). V lost 1 base and J lost 2; bases outside the gene matches: 1. CDR3 size: 14 residues. Here the CDR3 reads CASSLHRGPYEQYF. CDR3 coding DNA: TGTGCCAGCAGCTTGCACAGGGGGCCCTACGAGCAGTACTTC.

The genes are TRBV6-5 and TRBJ2-4; D not resolved. This CDR3 comprises 16 residues. Germline lookup yields CDR1 MNHEY and CDR2 SVGAGI. The V and J ends lost 1 base and 1 base respectively, with 11 bases between them. CDR3 in DNA: TGTGCCAGCAGTTACTGGTTGGGTGAGGCCAAAAACATTCAGTACTTC. Residues: CASSYWLGEAKNIQYF.

About this clone: At one end, the junction sequence differs from germline, possibly due to a read error. The same CDR3 can be traced to other DNA sequences in this sample. The CDR3 here is CAWSRDHTGELFF. For the CDR3, the DNA is TGCGCCTGGAGCCGGGACCACACCGGGGAGCTGTTTTTT. J is TRBJ2-2 and V is TRBV30; TRBD1 or TRBD2 may be the D gene (5 bases each). CDR1 is GTSNPN, CDR2 SVGIG, per germline (reference sequence). The CDR3 has 13 amino acids.

The chain is built from TRBV10-3 and TRBJ1-5; no reliable D call. V was shortened by 7 bases and J by 3 bases, with 10 bases between the two germline ends. The CDR3 is 13 amino acids. Germline loops: CDR1 ENHRY, CDR2 SYGVKD. CDR3 region: CAINAQFNQPQHF. The CDR3 DNA follows: TGTGCCATCAACGCACAGTTCAATCAGCCCCAGCATTTT.

The chain employs TRBV11-3 and TRBJ2-3, with D possibly being TRBD2 (6 bases). V was cut by 1 base and J by 6 bases, with 23 bases left in between. The germline gives CDR1 SGHNT, CDR2 YENEEA. The CDR3 loop spans 18 amino acids. The CDR3 loop reads CASSLGLSAGRTGDTQYF. The CDR3 nucleotides read TGTGCCAGCAGCTTAGGTTTATCGGCGGGACGGACCGGGGATACGCAGTATTTT.

There are a few counts of this clone. The chain carries TRBV5-1 and TRBJ2-2, with D perhaps being TRBD1 or TRBD2 (5 bases each). With 4 bases removed from V and 4 bases from J, the gap between germline ends came to 17 bases. The germline V gene encodes CDR1 SGHRS and CDR2 YFSETQ. This CDR3 region has 16 residues. CDR3 coding DNA: TGCGCCAGCAGCGGACGGGGACCCGTACGCACCGGGGAGCTGTTTTTT. This gives the protein CASSGRGPVRTGELFF.

The chain employs TRBV7-2 and TRBJ2-7; 11 bases line up with TRBD1. CDR3 size: 13 residues. V lost 8 bases to trimming and J lost 5 bases; unmatched junction nucleotides: 5. Germline CDR1 reads SGHTA; CDR2 reads FQGNSA. The CDR3 bases are TGTGCCAGCGCATGGGACAGGGGGGACGAGCAGTACTTC. This codes for CASAWDRGDEQYF.

The V gene is TRBV7-2, the J gene TRBJ1-2; D unresolved. The CDR3 loop spans 13 amino acids. The germline V gene encodes CDR1 SGHTA and CDR2 FQGNSA. Trimming cost V 2 bases and J 4 bases, with 8 bases left between them. Here the CDR3 reads CASSLSGTYGYTF. CDR3 DNA sequence: TGTGCCAGCAGCTTAAGCGGAACCTATGGCTACACCTTC.

V usage is TRBV18 and J usage is TRBJ2-7, with D maybe TRBD1 (6 bases). Trimming took 2 bases from V and 7 from J, leaving 15 bases between them. Per the germline V gene, CDR1 is KGHSH and CDR2 is LQKENI. CDR3 size: 14 residues. The CDR3: CASSPGTPPAEQYF. The CDR3 DNA follows: TGTGCCAGCTCACCAGGGACACCCCCCGCGGAGCAGTACTTC. Full variable domain (outside the CDR3, taken from reference TRBV18 and TRBJ2-7): NAGVMQNPRHLVRRRGQEARLRCSPMKGHSHVYWYRQLPEEGLKFMVYLQKENIIDESGMPKERFSAEFPKEGPSILRIQQVVRGDSAAYFCASSPGTPPAEQYFGPGTRLTVT.

The J gene is TRBJ2-1, the V gene TRBV18; D is unclear. This CDR3 is built from 12 residues. Germline V CDR1 and CDR2: KGHSH, LQKENI. The ends were cut back, 2 bases at V and 8 bases at J, with 7 bases in the middle. The CDR3 nucleotides read TGTGCCAGCTCACCAGCTGTACATGAGCAGTTCTTC. Amino acids: CASSPAVHEQFF.

The rearrangement links TRBV28 to TRBJ2-3; 7 nucleotides align to TRBD2. J gave up 6 bases and V 5 bases, and 14 bases lay outside the gene matches. CDR3 length: 16 amino acids. CDR1 MDHEN and CDR2 SYDVKM come from the germline V gene. CDR3 region: CASSIRLSGAADTQYF. The CDR3 nucleotides are TGTGCCAGCAGTATCAGGTTGAGCGGGGCGGCGGATACGCAGTATTTT.

V is TRBV6-4 and J is TRBJ1-3, with a tentative D call TRBD1 (5 bases). Trimming took 0 bases from V and 0 from J, leaving 6 bases between them. Germline V gene data show CDR1 as MRHNA and CDR2 as SNTAGT. There are 15 residues in the CDR3. The CDR3: CASSDSQGSGNTIYF. In nucleotides, the CDR3 is TGTGCCAGCAGTGACTCCCAGGGCTCTGGAAACACCATATATTTT.

The V gene is TRBV4-2, the J gene TRBJ2-1, with 9 positions matching TRBD2. CDR3 length equals 14 residues. V lost 7 bases to trimming and J lost 5 bases; unmatched junction nucleotides: 6. Germline CDR1 is LGHNA and CDR2 is YNFKEQ. For the CDR3, the DNA is TGTGCCAGCAAGGTAGCGGGAGCTAACAATGAGCAGTTCTTC. It translates to CASKVAGANNEQFF.

This clone was observed a handful of times. At one boundary the junction diverges from the germline segment, which might be a read error. V and J are TRBV7-9 and TRBJ2-7, with D perhaps given as TRBD1 or TRBD2 (6 bases each). The CDR3 totals 12 residues. Germline assignment: CDR1 SEHNR and CDR2 FQNEAQ (reference sequence). Here the CDR3 reads CASSLVAGEAFF. The CDR3 region has the DNA TGTGCCAGCAGCTTAGTCGCAGGGGAGGCCTTCTTC.

V usage is TRBV6-6 and J usage is TRBJ2-4; D may correspond to TRBD1 or TRBD2 (6 bases each). This CDR3 spans 13 amino acids. Germline loops: CDR1 MNHNY, CDR2 SVGAGI (reference sequence). V lost 7 bases to trimming and J lost 8 bases, with 15 bases between them. The CDR3 loop is CASKGGFNYIQYF. CDR3 DNA: TGTGCCAGCAAGGGGGGTTTCAATTACATTCAGTACTTC.